A selection of T cell receptor beta chains follows, all from one sample in a study of OX40 agonist ivuxolimab in advanced cancers. Sequenced by immunoSEQ multiplex PCR; TCRdb stores in-frame clones only, minus some. The sample yields tens of thousands of clones, around four fifths seen once. Sequenced here: CD4+ or CD8+ T cells sorted from blood, sampled in a trial of the OX40 agonist ivuxolimab. All receptors derive from an adult with an advanced solid tumor such as melanoma, head and neck, liver or kidney cancer. Each CDR3 is given with its conserved first and last residue. D genes are given only for firm matches. A row's size may be missing; if present it is once, few, many or a size class.

D	V	J	size	DNA	CDR3
TRBD2	TRBV7-9	TRBJ2-7	NA	TGTGCCAGCAGCCCCCCCGCGGGGGGACGAGGAGAGCAGTACTTC	CASSPPAGGRGEQYF
NA	TRBV9	TRBJ1-4	NA	TGTGCCAGCAGCGTAGGCGGGGGTAGGAATGAAAAACTGTTTTTT	CASSVGGGRNEKLFF
NA	TRBV7-6	TRBJ2-2	medium-sized	TGTGCCAGCAGCTTGTCCGCCGGGGGGCCTTACACCGGGGAGCTGTTTTTT	CASSLSAGGPYTGELFF
NA	TRBV7-9	TRBJ1-4	NA	TGTGCCAGCAGCCTGCAGGGTGATGCAAAACTGTTTTTT	CASSLQGDAKLFF
TRBD1	TRBV6-5	TRBJ2-5	NA	TGTGCCAGCAGTAGGTGGACAGGCGGGGAGACCCAGTACTTC	CASSRWTGGETQYF
TRBD1	TRBV5-4	TRBJ2-3	NA	TGTGCCAGCAGCAATGGGGACAGGGGCTGGACAGATACGCAGTATTTT	CASSNGDRGWTDTQYF
TRBD2	TRBV7-9	TRBJ2-5	NA	TGTGCCAGCAGCCCGCGGACTAGCGGGGACGTGACCCAGTACTTC	CASSPRTSGDVTQYF
NA	TRBV4-2	TRBJ1-1	NA	TGTGCCAGCAGCCTTACAGGTCGCGAAGCTTTCTTT	CASSLTGREAFF
NA	TRBV21-1	TRBJ2-7	NA	TGTGCCAGCAGCTCCCGACAGGGTCGAAGCTACGAGCAGTACTTC	CASSSRQGRSYEQYF
NA	TRBV15	TRBJ2-1	few	TGTGCCACCAGCAGACCTGGGATGTTCACTGGGAATGAGCAGTTCTTC	CATSRPGMFTGNEQFF
NA	TRBV2	TRBJ1-4	NA	TGTGCCAGCAGTGACACACCTGGGAATGCTAATGAAAAACTGTTTTTT	CASSDTPGNANEKLFF
NA	TRBV9	TRBJ2-1	NA	TGTGCCAGCAGCGTACCGCCCGACGGGACGAAGCTTTACAATGAGCAGTTCTTC	CASSVPPDGTKLYNEQFF
TRBD1	TRBV7-6	TRBJ2-1	NA	TGTGCCAGCAGCACGGGACAGGGTTTGAATGAGCAGTTCTTC	CASSTGQGLNEQFF
TRBD2	TRBV25-1	TRBJ2-1	NA	TGTGCCAGCGGCGGGAGGGCCGAGAATGAGCAGTTCTTC	CASGGRAENEQFF
TRBD1	TRBV7-2	TRBJ1-5	NA	TGTGCCAGCAGCTTGGGACAGGATCAATCGAGGGGTCAGCCCCAGCATTTT	CASSLGQDQSRGQPQHF
NA	TRBV15	TRBJ2-1	NA	TGTGCCACCAGCAGTCCCCTCGACAATGAGCAGTTCTTC	CATSSPLDNEQFF
TRBD1	TRBV7-6	TRBJ2-5	once	TGTGCCAGCAGCTGGACAGGGCCCCAAGAGACCCAGTACTTC	CASSWTGPQETQYF
TRBD2	TRBV2	TRBJ2-5	NA	TGTGCCAGCACCCGCGGGACTAGCGGCAAAGAGACCCAGTACTTC	CASTRGTSGKETQYF
NA	TRBV5-1	TRBJ1-3	NA	TGCGCCAGCCGGGACCCCCATGGAAACACCATATATTTT	CASRDPHGNTIYF
TRBD1	TRBV9	TRBJ1-2	NA	TGTGCCAGCAGCCCCTTAGAGGGGGCAAGTGGCTACACCTTC	CASSPLEGASGYTF
TRBD1	TRBV6-1	TRBJ2-1	NA	TGTGCCAGCAGGGGACAGGGCGGTTACAATGAGCAGTTCTTC	CASRGQGGYNEQFF
NA	TRBV5-5	TRBJ2-7	NA	TGTGCCAGCGGAGGGCAGCCCTACGAGCAGTACTTC	CASGGQPYEQYF
TRBD1	TRBV6-1	TRBJ1-1	NA	TGTGCCAGCAGTGAGCATACAGGGGGGCTGAACACTGAAGCTTTCTTT	CASSEHTGGLNTEAFF
TRBD1	TRBV19	TRBJ1-1	NA	TGTGCCAGTAGTCCCGGGACAGGGGTTGAATTCTTT	CASSPGTGVEFF
NA	TRBV27	TRBJ2-1	NA	TGTGCCAGCAGTTTAGGCTGGGGGAGCTCCTACAATGAGCAGTTCTTC	CASSLGWGSSYNEQFF
TRBD1	TRBV4-1	TRBJ2-7	NA	TGCGCCAGCAGCCAATTTACGCAGGGGGCAGGTCCCTACGAGCAGTACTTC	CASSQFTQGAGPYEQYF
NA	TRBV7-9	TRBJ1-2	NA	TGTGCCAGCACCACAAATGTTGGGCGGAGTCATGGCTACACCTTC	CASTTNVGRSHGYTF
NA	TRBV6-1	TRBJ2-7	many	TGTGCCAGCAGTGTTGATCACCTATACGAGCAGTACTTC	CASSVDHLYEQYF
NA	TRBV4-1	TRBJ2-7	NA	TGCGCCAGCAGCCAAGATGCCATGACCTGGGACGAGCAGTACTTC	CASSQDAMTWDEQYF
NA	TRBV7-9	TRBJ1-5	NA	TGTGCCAGCAGCTTAGCCGGGGGCAATCAGCCCCAGCATTTT	CASSLAGGNQPQHF
NA	TRBV7-9	TRBJ2-5	NA	TGTGCCAGCAGCTTAGGGGTACAGACAAAGGTGGAGACCCAGTACTTC	CASSLGVQTKVETQYF
TRBD1	TRBV4-1	TRBJ2-7	NA	TGCGCCAGCAGCCTAGACGGACAGGGGGCGAACGAGCAGTACTTC	CASSLDGQGANEQYF
TRBD1	TRBV5-1	TRBJ1-3	NA	TGCGCCAGCAGCTTGTACCCTGGGACAGGGATTGGAAACACCATATATTTT	CASSLYPGTGIGNTIYF
NA	TRBV6-5	TRBJ1-1	NA	TGTGCCAGCAGTTACTCGATAGGGGGGGGCACTGAAGCTTTCTTT	CASSYSIGGGTEAFF
TRBD2	TRBV29-1	TRBJ2-1	NA	TGCAGCGTTGTACTAGCGGGAGGCGCTGAGCAGTTCTTC	CSVVLAGGAEQFF
NA	TRBV7-2	TRBJ2-7	NA	TGTGCCAGCAGCTTAACAAGGGGCCTAGGGTCCTACGAGCAGTACTTC	CASSLTRGLGSYEQYF
TRBD1	TRBV6-5	TRBJ1-2	NA	TGTGCCAGCAGTTACTCGGACAGGGGGAACTATGGCTACACCTTC	CASSYSDRGNYGYTF